These T cell receptor beta chains were read from a single sample in a study of blood T cell repertoires in COVID-19. Generated by immunoSEQ multiplex PCR, the TCRdb table keeps only in-frame clones and is missing some. This sample carries a few hundred thousand clones, around 80% of them seen once, and the ten largest clones take 1.4%. The sample comprised peripheral blood. These receptors came from a woman aged 40 to 49 who had recovered from COVID-19. CDR3s include the opening cysteine and the closing phenylalanine or tryptophan. The D gene is left open where the match is weak. Size tells how often a clone was seen (once, few, many) or the class of an expanded clone, and some rows leave it out.

d_gene,abundance,v_gene,j_gene,CDR3aa,CDR3nt
.,.,TRBV5-6,TRBJ2-1,CASSWDEGATRLDEQFF,TGTGCCAGCAGCTGGGACGAAGGGGCGACTAGGTTGGATGAGCAGTTCTTC
TRBD1,few,TRBV7-2,TRBJ1-5,CASSFPGQGARWPQHF,TGTGCCAGCAGCTTTCCGGGACAGGGGGCGCGGTGGCCCCAGCATTTT
TRBD1,.,TRBV6-2/TRBV6-3,TRBJ1-5,CASRYRGSRRPQHF,TGTGCCAGCAGATACAGGGGTTCCCGCCGGCCCCAGCATTTT
.,.,TRBV9,TRBJ1-2,CASRAQGYGYTF,TGTGCCAGCAGAGCACAGGGCTATGGCTACACCTTC
.,.,TRBV11-2,TRBJ1-6,CASSSTGNLINSPLHF,TGTGCCAGCAGCTCAACAGGAAACCTGATTAATTCACCCCTCCACTTT
.,.,TRBV6-2/TRBV6-3,TRBJ2-7,CASSHVASFSYEQYF,TGTGCCAGCAGTCACGTAGCGTCCTTCTCCTACGAGCAGTACTTC
TRBD1,.,TRBV5-1,TRBJ2-5,CASSYVTGGETQYF,TGCGCCAGCAGCTACGTTACAGGGGGGGAGACCCAGTACTTC
.,few,TRBV5-8,TRBJ2-2,CASSRTNTGELFF,TGTGCCAGCAGCAGGACTAACACCGGGGAGCTGTTTTTT
.,.,TRBV28,TRBJ2-2,CASSSLGELFF,TGTGCCAGCAGTTCTCTTGGGGAGCTGTTTTTT
.,.,TRBV7-9,TRBJ1-1,CASSLPPLFGNTEAFF,TGTGCCAGCAGCTTACCCCCTTTGTTCGGTAACACTGAAGCTTTCTTT
TRBD2,.,TRBV28,TRBJ2-7,CASSRPLAAEQYF,TGTGCCAGCAGTCGCCCCCTAGCGGCCGAGCAGTACTTC
TRBD2,.,TRBV4-1,TRBJ2-2,CASSQDLSGGAAGELFF,TGCGCCAGCAGCCAAGATTTAAGCGGGGGGGCCGCCGGGGAGCTGTTTTTT
TRBD1,.,TRBV30,TRBJ2-5,CAWSLGQGQETQYF,TGTGCCTGGAGTCTCGGACAGGGTCAAGAGACCCAGTACTTC
TRBD1,.,TRBV7-6,TRBJ2-3,CASSLEGALADTQYF,TGTGCCAGCAGCTTAGAGGGGGCATTGGCAGATACGCAGTATTTT
TRBD1,.,TRBV2,TRBJ2-5,CASATGGEETQYF,TGTGCCAGCGCAACAGGGGGCGAGGAGACCCAGTACTTC
TRBD1,once,TRBV25-1,TRBJ2-3,CASRLTGAGDTQYF,TGTGCCAGCAGGCTTACAGGGGCGGGAGATACGCAGTATTTT
TRBD1,.,TRBV7-8,TRBJ1-1,CASSLRSSTRTGVTEAFF,TGTGCCAGCAGCTTGCGATCGTCTACGCGGACAGGGGTTACTGAAGCTTTCTTT
TRBD1,.,TRBV5-1,TRBJ1-1,CASSGRGSDTEAFF,TGCGCCAGCAGCGGCAGGGGGTCGGACACTGAAGCTTTCTTT
.,few,TRBV6-5,TRBJ1-1,CASSIGVNTEAFF,TGTGCCAGCAGTATAGGGGTGAACACTGAAGCTTTCTTT
.,.,TRBV7-9,TRBJ2-5,CASSPDSIQETQYF,TGTGCCAGCAGCCCGGACAGTATCCAAGAGACCCAGTACTTC
TRBD1,.,TRBV19,TRBJ1-6,CASSIDRVNSPLHF,TGTGCCAGTAGTATTGACAGGGTAAATTCACCCCTCCACTTT
TRBD1,.,TRBV7-2,TRBJ2-5,CASSSATGTGEETQYF,TGTGCCAGCAGCTCAGCAACCGGGACAGGGGAAGAGACCCAGTACTTC
.,.,TRBV11-2,TRBJ2-5,CASSLGRVGGLEYF,TGTGCCAGCAGCTTAGGTCGGGTGGGGGGACTCGAGTACTTC
.,.,TRBV1,TRBJ2-1,CTSSQSGGQDNEQFF,TGCACCAGCAGTCAGAGCGGGGGCCAAGACAATGAGCAGTTCTTC
.,.,TRBV20-1,TRBJ2-1,CSSGNNEQFF,TGCAGTAGCGGAAACAATGAGCAGTTCTTC
TRBD2,few,TRBV14,TRBJ2-3,CASSPQRGSTDTQYF,TGTGCCAGCAGCCCGCAGCGGGGGAGCACAGATACGCAGTATTTT
.,.,TRBV7-2,TRBJ1-1,CASSIQGLFDTEAFF,TGTGCCAGCAGCATACAGGGTTTGTTCGACACTGAAGCTTTCTTT
.,.,TRBV19,TRBJ2-7,CASSMQGYEQYF,TGTGCCAGTAGTATGCAGGGCTACGAGCAGTACTTC
.,.,TRBV6-5,TRBJ1-5,CASSLAVRDQPQHF,TGTGCCAGCAGTTTGGCCGTCAGGGATCAGCCCCAGCATTTT
TRBD1,.,TRBV28,TRBJ1-1,CAGGQGGLVSEAFF,TGTGCCGGAGGACAGGGAGGATTGGTTTCTGAAGCTTTCTTT
TRBD1,.,TRBV12-3/TRBV12-4,TRBJ1-2,CASRHRGPYGYTF,TGTGCCAGCCGACACAGGGGCCCCTATGGCTACACCTTC
.,.,TRBV3-1/TRBV3-2,TRBJ1-1,CASSLRGLRDTEAFF,TGTGCCAGCAGCCTAAGGGGTCTCCGAGACACTGAAGCTTTCTTT
.,.,TRBV27,TRBJ1-1,CASSLARNTEAFF,TGTGCCAGCAGTTTGGCTCGGAACACTGAAGCTTTCTTT
.,few,TRBV5-6,TRBJ1-2,CASSQDPRGGYTF,TGTGCCAGCAGCCAAGACCCTAGGGGAGGCTACACCTTC
.,.,TRBV6-5,TRBJ1-6,CASSYSLGDNSPLHF,TGTGCCAGCAGTTACTCGTTAGGGGATAATTCACCCCTCCACTTT
TRBD2,.,TRBV4-1,TRBJ2-7,CASSPWWGSGGDYEQYF,TGCGCCAGCAGCCCCTGGTGGGGGAGCGGGGGAGACTACGAGCAGTACTTC
TRBD2,.,TRBV3-1/TRBV3-2,TRBJ2-7,CASSQSGGEQYF,TGTGCCAGCAGCCAGAGCGGGGGCGAGCAGTACTTC